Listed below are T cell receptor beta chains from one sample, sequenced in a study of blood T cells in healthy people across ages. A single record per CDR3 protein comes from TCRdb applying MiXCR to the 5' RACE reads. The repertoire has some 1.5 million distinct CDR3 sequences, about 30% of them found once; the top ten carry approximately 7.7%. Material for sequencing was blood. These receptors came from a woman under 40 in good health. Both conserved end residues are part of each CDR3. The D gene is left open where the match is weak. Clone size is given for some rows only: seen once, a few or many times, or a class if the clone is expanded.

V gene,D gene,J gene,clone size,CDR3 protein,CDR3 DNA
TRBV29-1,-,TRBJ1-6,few,CSVADADLGSPLHF,TGCAGCGTTGCGGACGCCGACTTAGGTTCACCCCTCCACTTT
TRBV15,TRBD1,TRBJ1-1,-,CATSGGDRLYTEAFF,TGTGCCACCAGCGGGGGGGACAGGTTATACACTGAAGCTTTCTTT
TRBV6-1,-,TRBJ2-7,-,CASSPNLDPGYAYEQYF,TGTGCCAGCAGTCCCAATCTGGATCCGGGCTATGCCTACGAGCAGTACTTC
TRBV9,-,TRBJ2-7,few,CASSVETTSYEQYF,TGTGCCAGCAGCGTAGAGACTACCTCCTACGAGCAGTACTTC
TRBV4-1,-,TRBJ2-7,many,CASSQDPLGESYYEQYF,TGCGCCAGCAGCCAAGATCCATTAGGGGAGTCCTACTACGAGCAGTACTTC
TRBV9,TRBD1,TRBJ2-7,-,CASSGPGQGPGEQYF,TGTGCCAGCAGCGGACCGGGACAGGGTCCAGGCGAGCAGTACTTC
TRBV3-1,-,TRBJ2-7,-,CASSQDTGGLEQYF,TGTGCCAGCAGCCAAGATACGGGGGGCCTTGAGCAGTACTTC
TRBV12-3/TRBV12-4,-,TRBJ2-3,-,CASSFHGTSTDTEYF,TGTGCCAGCAGTTTCCACGGAACTAGCACAGATACGGAATATTTT
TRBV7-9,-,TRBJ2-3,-,CASSSNRDTDTQYF,TGTGCCAGCAGCTCCAACCGGGACACAGATACGCAGTATTTT
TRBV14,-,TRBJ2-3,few,CASSQEIRGDTQYF,TGTGCCAGCAGCCAAGAAATCAGGGGAGATACGCAGTATTTT
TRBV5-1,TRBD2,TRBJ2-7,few,CASSPQAGANEQYF,TGCGCCAGCAGCCCCCAAGCGGGAGCTAACGAGCAGTACTTC
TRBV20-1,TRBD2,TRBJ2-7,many,CSALPLLAELTGYEQYF,TGCAGTGCTCTTCCCTTACTAGCGGAATTAACAGGGTACGAGCAGTACTTC
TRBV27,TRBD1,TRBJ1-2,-,CASSIGTGVSYTF,TGTGCCAGCAGTATCGGGACAGGGGTTAGCTACACCTTC
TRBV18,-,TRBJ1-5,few,CASSPTVGVSGQPQHF,TGTGCCAGCTCACCTACAGTGGGAGTTTCGGGTCAGCCCCAGCATTTT
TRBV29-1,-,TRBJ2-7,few,CSVEVALYEQYF,TGCAGCGTTGAAGTGGCTCTGTACGAGCAGTACTTC
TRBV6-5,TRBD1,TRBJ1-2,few,CASSYSDRAGYGYTF,TGTGCCAGCAGTTACTCAGACAGGGCGGGCTATGGCTACACCTTC
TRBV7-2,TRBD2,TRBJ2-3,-,CASSLADWTSGGDTQYF,TGTGCCAGCAGCTTAGCGGATTGGACTAGCGGAGGAGATACGCAGTATTTT
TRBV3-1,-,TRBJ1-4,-,CASSQVGGTNEKLFF,TGTGCCAGCAGCCAAGTCGGGGGAACTAATGAAAAACTGTTTTTT
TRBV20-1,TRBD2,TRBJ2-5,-,CSAISTSGSGETQYF,TGCAGTGCTATTTCGACTAGCGGGAGCGGAGAGACCCAGTACTTC
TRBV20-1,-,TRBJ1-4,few,CSASYKGGVEKLFF,TGCAGTGCTTCCTATAAGGGTGGTGTTGAAAAACTGTTTTTT
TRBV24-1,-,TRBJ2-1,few,CATGGGPGEQFF,TGTGCCACCGGTGGGGGTCCCGGTGAGCAGTTCTTC
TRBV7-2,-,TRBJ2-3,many,CASSLVYPTKRLRTDTQYF,TGTGCCAGCAGCTTAGTCTACCCTACTAAGCGGCTCCGCACAGATACGCAGTATTTT
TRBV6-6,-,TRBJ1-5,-,CASSYGGKVGNQPQHF,TGTGCCAGCAGTTACGGCGGGAAAGTTGGCAATCAGCCCCAGCATTTT
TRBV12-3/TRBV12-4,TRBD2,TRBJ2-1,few,CASATTSASGRSYNEQFF,TGTGCCAGCGCTACCACCTCGGCTAGCGGGAGGTCGTACAATGAGCAGTTCTTC
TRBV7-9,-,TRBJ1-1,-,CASSLGITNTEAFF,TGTGCCAGCAGCTTAGGGATTACGAACACTGAAGCTTTCTTT
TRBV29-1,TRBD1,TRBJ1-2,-,CSVARRQGFNGYTF,TGCAGCGTTGCTCGGCGACAGGGGTTTAATGGCTACACCTTC
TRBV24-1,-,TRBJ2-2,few,CATSATAPGELFF,TGTGCCACCAGTGCGACCGCTCCCGGGGAGCTGTTTTTT
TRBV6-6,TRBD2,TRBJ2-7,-,CASRQTGTSVHEQYF,TGTGCCAGCAGGCAGACCGGGACTAGCGTCCACGAGCAGTACTTC
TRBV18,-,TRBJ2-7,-,CASSPRWPEQYF,TGTGCCAGCTCACCAAGGTGGCCCGAGCAGTACTTC
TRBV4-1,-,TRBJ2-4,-,CASSREQGLSYGQYF,TGCGCCAGCAGCCGAGAACAGGGTCTCTCCTACGGGCAGTACTTC
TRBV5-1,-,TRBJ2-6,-,CASSLARAISGANVLTF,TGCGCCAGCAGCTTGGCCAGGGCGATCTCTGGGGCCAACGTCCTGACTTTC
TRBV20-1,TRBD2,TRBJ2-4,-,CSARDNRLAGAKNIQYF,TGCAGTGCTAGAGATAACCGGCTAGCGGGAGCCAAAAACATTCAGTACTTC
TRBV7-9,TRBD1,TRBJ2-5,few,CASSYPDRGQETQYF,TGTGCCAGCAGCTACCCCGACAGGGGACAGGAGACCCAGTACTTC
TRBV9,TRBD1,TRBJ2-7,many,CASSGTEGPYEQYF,TGTGCCAGCTCGGGGACAGAGGGACCCTACGAGCAGTACTTC
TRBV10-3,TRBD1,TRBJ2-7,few,CAISENVGTGSYEQYF,TGTGCCATCAGTGAGAATGTTGGGACAGGCTCCTACGAGCAGTACTTC
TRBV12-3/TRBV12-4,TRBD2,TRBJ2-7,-,CASLAGGKYEQYF,TGTGCCAGCCTGGCGGGAGGGAAGTACGAGCAGTACTTC
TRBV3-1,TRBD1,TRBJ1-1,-,CASSQGTGGATEAFF,TGTGCCAGCAGCCAAGGGACAGGAGGAGCCACTGAAGCTTTCTTT